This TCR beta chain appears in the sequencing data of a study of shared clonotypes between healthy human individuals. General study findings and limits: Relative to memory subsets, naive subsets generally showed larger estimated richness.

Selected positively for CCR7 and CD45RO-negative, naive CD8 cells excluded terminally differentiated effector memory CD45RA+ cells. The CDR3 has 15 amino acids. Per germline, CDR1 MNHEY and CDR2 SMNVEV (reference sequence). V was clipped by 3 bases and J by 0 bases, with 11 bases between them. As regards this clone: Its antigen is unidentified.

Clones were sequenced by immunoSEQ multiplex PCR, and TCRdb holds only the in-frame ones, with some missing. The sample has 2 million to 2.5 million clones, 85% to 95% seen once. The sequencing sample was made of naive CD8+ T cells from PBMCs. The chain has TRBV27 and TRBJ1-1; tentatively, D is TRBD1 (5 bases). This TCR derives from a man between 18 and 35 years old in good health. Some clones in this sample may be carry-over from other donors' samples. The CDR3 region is CASSFLTDVNTEAFF. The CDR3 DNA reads TGTGCCAGCAGTTTCTTGACAGACGTGAACACTGAAGCTTTCTTT.